A selection of T cell receptor beta chains follows, all from one sample in a study of OX40 agonist ivuxolimab in advanced cancers. The repertoire was sequenced with immunoSEQ multiplex PCR; TCRdb's copy has only in-frame clones and lacks some. This table has around 150,000 clones, around 94% appearing once. Source: CD4+ or CD8+ T cells sorted from blood, taken in a trial of the OX40 agonist ivuxolimab. All receptors derive from an adult with an advanced solid tumor such as melanoma, head and neck, liver or kidney cancer. The CDR3 runs from the conserved cysteine through the conserved F or W. The D gene is left open where the match is weak. The listing skips clone size in some rows; elsewhere it reads once, few, many or a size class.

TRBV5-6,16,NA,TRBJ1-5,NA,CASSLRGTGRNQPQHF,TGTGCCAGCAGCTTGAGGGGTACAGGCCGAAATCAGCCCCAGCATTTT
TRBV10-3,14,NA,TRBJ1-2,NA,CAITLGGGSLGYTF,TGTGCCATCACGCTCGGGGGGGGAAGCCTTGGCTACACCTTC
TRBV20-1,11,NA,TRBJ2-1,NA,CSAGPRDEQFF,TGCAGTGCAGGACCCCGCGATGAGCAGTTCTTC
TRBV18,12,NA,TRBJ2-3,NA,CASSPSPDTQYF,TGTGCCAGCTCACCGTCACCAGATACGCAGTATTTT
TRBV28,16,TRBD2,TRBJ2-4,once,CASSLQGTSGNLGLHF,TGTGCCAGCAGTTTACAAGGGACTAGCGGGAATTTGGGGCTACACTTC
TRBV6-6,15,NA,TRBJ1-1,NA,CASSYSWGVGTEAFF,TGTGCCAGCAGTTATTCCTGGGGTGTGGGGACTGAAGCTTTCTTT
TRBV2,15,TRBD1,TRBJ2-7,once,CASSVTGTGSAKQYF,TGTGCCAGCAGTGTTACCGGGACAGGGTCTGCGAAGCAGTACTTC
TRBV9,15,NA,TRBJ2-6,NA,CASSVGGSGANVLTF,TGTGCCAGCAGCGTAGGAGGGTCTGGGGCCAACGTCCTGACTTTC
TRBV18,13,TRBD1,TRBJ1-2,NA,CASSPPGTGGYTF,TGTGCCAGCTCCCCACCGGGGACAGGGGGCTACACCTTC
TRBV18,13,NA,TRBJ1-3,NA,CAIRPFSGNTIYF,TGTGCCATCCGACCGTTCTCTGGAAACACCATATATTTT
TRBV9,15,NA,TRBJ2-7,NA,CASSVGSGVTYEQYF,TGTGCCAGCAGCGTCGGGTCGGGGGTAACCTACGAGCAGTACTTC
TRBV5-1,17,NA,TRBJ2-2,NA,CASSLEKGVKNTGELFF,TGCGCCAGCAGCTTGGAAAAGGGAGTGAAAAACACCGGGGAGCTGTTTTTT
TRBV18,13,TRBD1,TRBJ2-7,few,CASSPGQNYEQYF,TGTGCCAGCTCACCGGGACAGAACTACGAGCAGTACTTC
TRBV27,14,NA,TRBJ1-2,once,CASSLKSGVYGYTF,TGTGCCAGCAGTTTAAAGTCAGGGGTCTATGGCTACACCTTC
TRBV6-1,13,TRBD1,TRBJ1-2,NA,CASSRTGGYGYTF,TGTGCCAGCAGTAGGACAGGGGGATATGGCTACACCTTC
TRBV9,16,NA,TRBJ2-1,NA,CASSVGLPLTYNEQFF,TGTGCCAGCAGCGTAGGGCTGCCGTTAACCTACAATGAGCAGTTCTTC
TRBV2,14,TRBD1,TRBJ1-5,NA,CASRGTGVGQPQHF,TGTGCCAGCAGGGGCACAGGGGTAGGACAGCCCCAGCATTTT
TRBV4-3,14,NA,TRBJ2-3,NA,CASSQASWADTQYF,TGCGCCAGCAGCCAAGCGAGCTGGGCGGATACGCAGTATTTT
TRBV29-1,12,NA,TRBJ1-2,NA,CSVVTRVYGYTF,TGCAGCGTTGTGACGCGGGTTTACGGCTACACCTTC
TRBV7-2,14,NA,TRBJ2-3,NA,CASSSGPSTDTQYF,TGTGCCAGCAGCTCGGGACCTAGCACAGATACGCAGTATTTT
TRBV27,12,NA,TRBJ2-7,NA,CASSFPSGEQYF,TGTGCCAGCAGTTTTCCGAGTGGCGAGCAGTACTTC
TRBV5-8,17,TRBD1,TRBJ1-5,NA,CASSLAGTGGGNQPQHF,TGTGCCAGCAGCTTGGCCGGGACAGGGGGTGGCAATCAGCCCCAGCATTTT
TRBV9,16,TRBD2,TRBJ2-3,NA,CASSVAAGGPGDTQYF,TGTGCCAGCAGCGTAGCAGCGGGAGGCCCGGGAGATACGCAGTATTTT
TRBV7-9,14,NA,TRBJ1-5,NA,CASDTSGVGQPQHF,TGTGCCAGCGACACATCGGGGGTGGGTCAGCCCCAGCATTTT
TRBV7-9,16,TRBD2,TRBJ2-2,NA,CASSPRGDRGTGELFF,TGTGCCAGCAGCCCCCGGGGGGATCGCGGCACCGGGGAGCTGTTTTTT
TRBV2,14,NA,TRBJ2-1,NA,CASSLGPAYNEQFF,TGTGCCAGCAGTCTGGGACCCGCCTACAATGAGCAGTTCTTC
TRBV18,17,TRBD2,TRBJ2-2,NA,CASSPTGTSGNTGELFF,TGTGCCAGCTCACCTACGGGGACTAGCGGTAACACCGGGGAGCTGTTTTTT
TRBV2,14,TRBD1,TRBJ1-3,NA,CASRGTVSGNTIYF,TGTGCCAGCAGGGGGACAGTCTCTGGAAACACCATATATTTT
TRBV4-3,14,NA,TRBJ2-1,once,CASSRDRGAYEQFF,TGCGCCAGCAGCCGAGACCGGGGGGCGTATGAGCAGTTCTTC
TRBV5-1,18,TRBD2,TRBJ2-2,NA,CASSLRLAGAVVTGELFF,TGCGCCAGCAGCTTGCGACTAGCGGGAGCGGTCGTCACCGGGGAGCTGTTTTTT
TRBV6-6,14,TRBD2,TRBJ2-3,NA,CASSPGLVQDTQYF,TGTGCCAGCAGTCCCGGACTAGTCCAAGATACGCAGTATTTT
TRBV11-2,17,NA,TRBJ2-7,NA,CASSFTHRRPNSYEQYF,TGTGCCAGCAGCTTTACGCACAGGCGTCCAAACTCCTACGAGCAGTACTTC
TRBV7-2,16,TRBD2,TRBJ2-3,NA,CASSPRSGRAVDTQYF,TGTGCCAGCAGCCCCCGTAGCGGGAGGGCCGTGGATACGCAGTATTTT
TRBV19,15,TRBD1,TRBJ1-5,once,CASSRQGISNQPQHF,TGTGCCAGTAGTCGACAGGGGATAAGCAATCAGCCCCAGCATTTT
TRBV6-1,15,NA,TRBJ1-5,NA,CASSDRVVSNQPQHF,TGTGCCAGCAGTGATAGGGTTGTCAGCAATCAGCCCCAGCATTTT
TRBV5-1,16,TRBD1,TRBJ2-5,NA,CASSLAGTGIGETQYF,TGCGCCAGCAGCTTGGCCGGGACAGGGATTGGGGAGACCCAGTACTTC
TRBV9,13,NA,TRBJ1-2,NA,CASSLGDGGGYTF,TGTGCCAGCAGCCTCGGAGACGGAGGAGGCTACACCTTC
TRBV19,15,TRBD1,TRBJ2-3,NA,CASRAGTGEIDTQYF,TGTGCCAGTAGAGCCGGGACAGGGGAAATAGATACGCAGTATTTT
TRBV5-6,13,NA,TRBJ1-2,NA,CASSLGVGDGYTF,TGTGCCAGCAGCTTGGGGGTGGGTGATGGCTACACCTTC
TRBV7-3,15,NA,TRBJ1-1,NA,CASSSNGGYGTEAFF,TGTGCCAGCAGCTCTAACGGGGGATACGGCACTGAAGCTTTCTTT
TRBV11-2,14,NA,TRBJ1-1,NA,CASSPNPGNTEAFF,TGTGCCAGCAGCCCTAACCCAGGGAACACTGAAGCTTTCTTT
TRBV5-1,15,NA,TRBJ2-1,NA,CASSLSAGPNLEQFF,TGCGCCAGCAGCTTGTCGGCAGGACCGAATTTAGAGCAGTTCTTC
TRBV20-1,11,NA,TRBJ1-2,NA,CSARAVYGYTF,TGCAGTGCTAGAGCGGTCTATGGCTACACCTTC
TRBV19,16,NA,TRBJ1-2,NA,CASIGQGPYSNYGYTF,TGTGCCAGTATCGGGCAGGGGCCCTACTCTAACTATGGCTACACCTTC
TRBV30,17,NA,TRBJ2-6,NA,CAWSSWRTFPGANVLTF,TGTGCCTGGAGTAGTTGGCGGACTTTTCCAGGGGCCAACGTCCTGACTTTC
TRBV2,16,NA,TRBJ2-7,NA,CASSDISSARTYEQYF,TGTGCCAGCAGTGACATCTCTAGCGCGAGGACCTACGAGCAGTACTTC
TRBV28,16,TRBD2,TRBJ2-3,NA,CASSSPGTSRTDTQYF,TGTGCCAGCAGCTCACCTGGGACTAGCAGGACAGATACGCAGTATTTT
TRBV6-1,14,NA,TRBJ1-2,NA,CASSEAGSYGGYTF,TGTGCCAGCAGTGAAGCAGGCAGCTATGGCGGCTACACCTTC
TRBV5-8,14,TRBD2,TRBJ2-1,NA,CASSFTSANNEQFF,TGTGCCAGCAGCTTTACTAGCGCTAACAATGAGCAGTTCTTC
TRBV14,14,NA,TRBJ1-1,NA,CASSQDWGEREAFF,TGTGCCAGCAGCCAAGATTGGGGAGAAAGGGAAGCTTTCTTT